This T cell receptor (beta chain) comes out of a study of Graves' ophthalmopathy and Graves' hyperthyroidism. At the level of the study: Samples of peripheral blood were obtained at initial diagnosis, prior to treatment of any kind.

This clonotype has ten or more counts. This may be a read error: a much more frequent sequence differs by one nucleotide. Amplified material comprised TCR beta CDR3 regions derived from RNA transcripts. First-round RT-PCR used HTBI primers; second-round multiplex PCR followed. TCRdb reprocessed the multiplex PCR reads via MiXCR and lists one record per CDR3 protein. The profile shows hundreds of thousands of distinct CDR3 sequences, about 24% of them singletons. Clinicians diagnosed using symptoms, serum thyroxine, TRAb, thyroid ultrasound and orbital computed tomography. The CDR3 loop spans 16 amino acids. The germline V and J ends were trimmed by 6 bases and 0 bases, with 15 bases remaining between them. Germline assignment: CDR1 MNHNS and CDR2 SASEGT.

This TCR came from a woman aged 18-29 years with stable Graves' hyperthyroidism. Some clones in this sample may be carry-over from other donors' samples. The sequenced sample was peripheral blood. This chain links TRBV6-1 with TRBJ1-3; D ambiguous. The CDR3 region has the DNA TGTGCCAGCAGGAAAATGGGCGGTACCTCTGGAAACACCATATATTTT. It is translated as CASRKMGGTSGNTIYF.